This is a list of T cell receptor beta chains from one sample in a study of cytomegalovirus exposure and HLA in healthy donors. Produced via immunoSEQ multiplex PCR; TCRdb's table is partial and in-frame only. This repertoire includes 75,000 to 95,000 clones. The specimen sequenced was PBMCs. The receptors derive from a man younger than 40 in good health and CMV-seronegative. The CDR3 runs from the conserved cysteine through the conserved F or W. D genes are given only for firm matches.

TRBV5-4,TRBJ2-7,TRBD1,15,TGTGCCAGCAGCTTGGCCCGGGACAGGGCCTACGAGCAGTACTTC,CASSLARDRAYEQYF
TRBV6-1,TRBJ1-5,.,14,TGTGCCAGCAGTAATGGGAGGGTAAATCAGCCCCAGCATTTT,CASSNGRVNQPQHF
TRBV4-2,TRBJ2-1,.,17,TGTGCCAGCAGCCGTACCACCGGGACTCCGTCCTACAATGAGCAGTTCTTC,CASSRTTGTPSYNEQFF
TRBV7-9,TRBJ2-3,TRBD2,14,TGTGCCAGCAGCTCCCTAGCGGGAGTAGATACGCAGTATTTT,CASSSLAGVDTQYF
TRBV4-3,TRBJ2-1,TRBD2,17,TGCGCCAGCAGCCAAGATTTCTGGTACGGGGGAGGGAATGAGCAGTTCTTC,CASSQDFWYGGGNEQFF
TRBV7-2,TRBJ1-5,.,14,TGTGCCAGCAGCCCAGACAGTCAACCCCAGCCCCAGCATTTT,CASSPDSQPQPQHF
TRBV7-2,TRBJ2-5,TRBD1,15,TGTGCCAGCAGCTTAATTGGACAGGGGCAGGGGACCCAGTACTTC,CASSLIGQGQGTQYF
TRBV18,TRBJ1-2,TRBD1,14,TGTGCCAGCTCACCACTTGAGGGGGCGGCGGGCTACACCTTC,CASSPLEGAAGYTF
TRBV2,TRBJ1-5,.,14,TGTGCCAGCGGGGGTTGGGAGGGCCATCAGCCCCAGCATTTT,CASGGWEGHQPQHF
TRBV25-1,TRBJ2-1,.,13,TGTGCCAGCAGTGAAAGGGGCAGGGCGAGGTGGTTCTTC,CASSERGRARWFF
TRBV30,TRBJ1-2,.,13,TGTGCCTGGAGTGTGTTTCTAAACTATGGCTACACCTTC,CAWSVFLNYGYTF
TRBV9,TRBJ1-1,TRBD1,14,TGTGCCAGCAGCGCGACAGGGGAGAACACTGAAGCTTTCTTT,CASSATGENTEAFF
TRBV7-9,TRBJ1-1,.,14,TGTGCCAGCAGCTCCGGACAGAGCGACACTGAAGCTTTCTTT,CASSSGQSDTEAFF
TRBV30,TRBJ1-1,TRBD1,14,TGTGCCTGGAGAGCCCGGACAGGACCCGTAGACGCTTTCTTT,CAWRARTGPVDAFF
TRBV28,TRBJ2-2,.,11,TGTGCCAGCAGTCGTCCCGGGGAGCTGTTTTTT,CASSRPGELFF
TRBV30,TRBJ1-4,TRBD1,17,TGTGCCTGGAACAAAAGAACAGGGGTGGTTTCTAATGAAAAACTGTTTTTT,CAWNKRTGVVSNEKLFF
TRBV9,TRBJ1-4,TRBD1,15,TGTGCCAGCAGCCCGTATGGGACAGACAAGAAAAAACTGTTTTTT,CASSPYGTDKKKLFF